This TCR beta chain was identified in a study of blood T cell repertoires in COVID-19. This CDR3 has 16 amino acids. Trimming removed 6 bases from V and 0 bases from J; junction bases left unmatched: 10. Germline V gene sequence: CDR1 LNHDA, CDR2 SQIVND (reference sequence). Per the original data handling: The assay estimated nucleated cells by amplifying reference gene primers. Using immunoSEQ multiplex PCR, the repertoire was profiled, and TCRdb retains in-frame clones only, with some absent. The V and J calls and clone size come from that table; D and trimming were worked out from the DNA. The table has roughly 140,000 clones, 88% seen once; the top ten hold about 10%.

Sequenced material: peripheral blood. This receptor was taken from a man aged 45-65 years with active or convalescent COVID-19. This chain joins TRBV19 and TRBJ2-7; 8 positions match TRBD2. The CDR3 spells CASSPGELAGSYEQYF. In DNA form, the CDR3 reads TGTGCCAGTAGCCCGGGGGAGCTAGCGGGCTCCTACGAGCAGTACTTC.